These 25 T cell receptor beta chains originate from one sample sequenced in a study of blood T cell repertoires in COVID-19. Some clones are missing from TCRdb's copy, which holds only in-frame ones; the method was immunoSEQ multiplex PCR. This table holds about 210,000 clones, 89% found once. Sequencing used peripheral blood. Every receptor here comes from a woman aged 40 to 55 with acute or convalescent COVID-19.

The rearrangement joins TRBV5-4 to TRBJ2-5; no definite D call. Trimming removed 2 bases at V and 5 bases at J, with 4 bases between. This CDR3 has 11 residues. Germline V gene sequence: CDR1 SGHNT, CDR2 YYREEE (reference sequence). The CDR3 protein is CASSFQETQYF. In DNA, the CDR3 is TGTGCCAGCAGCTTTCAGGAGACCCAGTACTTC.

This chain links TRBV24-1 with TRBJ2-2; D perhaps matches TRBD1 (6 bases). The CDR3 loop spans 14 amino acids. Germline V gene data show CDR1 as KGHDR and CDR2 as SFDVKD. V lost 5 bases to trimming and J lost 4 bases, with 10 bases between them. This chain's CDR3 is CATSAGTFTGELFF. CDR3 coding DNA: TGTGCCACCAGTGCAGGGACATTCACCGGGGAGCTGTTTTTT.

This clone was seen a few times. The chain employs TRBV30 and TRBJ2-3, with 9 bases lining up with TRBD1. CDR1 and CDR2 (germline): GTSNPN, SVGIG (reference sequence). The CDR3 covers 15 residues. The V segment lost 2 bases and the J segment 4 bases; nucleotides outside the gene matches: 7. This chain's CDR3 is CAWSPGTGSSDTQYF. The DNA for the CDR3 is TGTGCCTGGAGTCCAGGGACAGGGAGTTCAGATACGCAGTATTTT.

This clone was recorded a few times. This rearrangement joins TRBV29-1 to TRBJ2-1, with a tentative D call TRBD2 (5 bases). Looked up from germline, CDR1 is SQVTM and CDR2 is ANQGSEA. Trimming removed 6 bases at V and 4 bases at J, with 13 bases between. The CDR3 is 13 residues long. CDR3 residues: CSVRGSSYNEQFF. For the CDR3, the DNA is TGCAGCGTACGCGGGTCATCGTACAATGAGCAGTTCTTC.

The V gene is TRBV11-1, the J gene TRBJ2-6; D not certain. Germline-derived CDR1 and CDR2 are SGHAT and FQDESV (reference sequence). CDR3 size: 15 residues. Trimming cost V 1 base and J 0 bases, with 4 bases left between them. The CDR3 here is CASSLGSSGANVLTF. In nucleotides, the CDR3 is TGTGCCAGCAGCTTAGGGAGCTCTGGGGCCAACGTCCTGACTTTC.

This clone was found a few times. The rearrangement uses TRBV6-4 and TRBJ1-6; no firm D call. V lost 5 bases, J lost 5 bases, and 7 bases lay in between. The CDR3 is made up of 13 amino acids. Germline CDR1 is MRHNA and CDR2 is SNTAGT. The CDR3 DNA is TGTGCCAGCAGTAAAGAGGATAATTCACCCCTCCACTTT. As protein: CASSKEDNSPLHF.

The rearrangement joins TRBV14 to TRBJ1-1; D is perhaps TRBD1 (6 bases). This CDR3 comprises 14 residues. V lost 4 bases and J 4 bases, leaving 13 bases between the germline ends. Per the germline V gene, CDR1 is SGHDN and CDR2 is FVKESK. This CDR3 reads CASSLTGRGTEAFF. DNA for the CDR3: TGTGCCAGCAGCCTAACAGGGAGGGGCACTGAAGCTTTCTTT. The full variable domain, with the rest looked up from reference TRBV14 and TRBJ1-1, is EAGVTQFPSHSVIEKGQTVTLRCDPISGHDNLYWYRRVMGKEIKFLLHFVKESKQDESGMPNNRFLAERTGGTYSTLKVQPAELEDSGVYFCASSLTGRGTEAFFGQGTRLTVV.

In this sample, this clone turned up once. The rearrangement links TRBV5-6 to TRBJ2-7, with D perhaps TRBD1 (5 bases). Germline V CDR1 and CDR2: SGHDT, YYEEEE. The V and J ends lost 0 bases and 6 bases respectively, with 13 bases between them. The CDR3 spans 14 residues. In DNA form, the CDR3 reads TGTGCCAGCAGCTTGGTAGCAGGGTCCGGCGAGCAGTACGTC. It specifies CASSLVAGSGEQYV.

This clone was seen just once. The chain uses TRBV12-2 and TRBJ2-7; the D call of TRBD2 is as the table states it, not checked on the DNA. TRBV12-2 is flagged as a pseudogene. The CDR3 contains 16 residues. CDR3 loop: CASRLASGVSSYEQYV. The CDR3 DNA follows: TGTGCAAGTCGCTTAGCTAGCGGGGTTAGCTCCTACGAGCAGTACGTC.

The gene calls are TRBV9 and TRBJ2-4, with D maybe TRBD1 (6 bases). The CDR3 sequence is 14 residues long. The germline V and J ends were trimmed by 0 bases and 5 bases, with 9 bases remaining between them. The germline V gene encodes CDR1 SGDLS and CDR2 YYNGEE. The CDR3 DNA follows: TGTGCCAGCAGCGTAGATGGGGGCGAAAACATTCAGTACTTC. It translates to CASSVDGGENIQYF. Drawing the rest from reference TRBV9 and TRBJ2-4, the complete variable domain is DSGVTQTPKHLITATGQRVTLRCSPRSGDLSVYWYQQSLDQGLQFLIQYYNGEERAKGNILERFSAQQFPDLHSELNLSSLELGDSALYFCASSVDGGENIQYFGAGTRLSVL.

The chain uses TRBV2 and TRBJ2-1; D possibly corresponds to TRBD1 (6 bases). The germline gives CDR1 SNHLY, CDR2 FYNNEI. Trimming took off 7 bases at V and 0 bases at J, with 13 bases between the two ends. CDR3 length: 15 residues. Here the CDR3 reads CASTTGFPSYNEQFF. CDR3 coding DNA: TGTGCCAGCACCACAGGGTTCCCCTCCTACAATGAGCAGTTCTTC. Complete variable domain (other parts from reference TRBV2 and TRBJ2-1): EPEVTQTPSHQVTQMGQEVILRCVPISNHLYFYWYRQILGQKVEFLVSFYNNEISEKSEIFDDQFSVERPDGSNFTLKIRSTKLEDSAMYFCASTTGFPSYNEQFFGPGTRLTVL.

J is TRBJ2-2 and V is TRBV5-5; D call uncertain. The germline V gene has CDR1 SGHKS and CDR2 YYEKEE (reference sequence). This CDR3 has 12 residues. With 1 base removed from V and 7 bases from J, the gap between germline ends came to 5 bases. CDR3: CASSLTDGELFF. In DNA, the CDR3 is TGTGCCAGCAGCTTGACAGACGGGGAGCTGTTTTTT.

The chain links TRBV24-1 to TRBJ1-1; 8 nucleotides agree with TRBD1. Trimming removed 3 bases from V and 11 bases from J; junction bases left unmatched: 10. The germline gives CDR1 KGHDR, CDR2 SFDVKD. This CDR3 is 14 amino acids long. The CDR3 sequence: CATSDRTGPGKAFF. Written as DNA, the CDR3 is TGTGCCACCAGTGATAGGACAGGGCCGGGGAAGGCTTTCTTT.

This clone was seen once. The chain joins TRBV2 to TRBJ2-7, with D tentatively TRBD2 (6 bases). Trimming took 2 bases from V and 5 from J, leaving 16 bases between them. The length of the CDR3 is 15 residues. Germline V gene sequence: CDR1 SNHLY, CDR2 FYNNEI. The CDR3 DNA sequence: TGTGCCAGCAGTGAATTTCCCTCTAAGCGGGACGAGCAGTACGTC. Translating it yields CASSEFPSKRDEQYV.

V is TRBV27 and J is TRBJ1-6; 7 positions match TRBD1. The CDR3 is 21 residues long. Trimming took 5 bases from V and 0 from J; bases not matched to a gene: 19. Germline loops: CDR1 MNHEY, CDR2 SMNVEV (reference sequence). Here the CDR3 reads CASSPLRDRKISSSYNSPLHF. In DNA form, the CDR3 reads TGTGCCAGCAGTCCCCTCCGGGACAGAAAGATTTCTAGCTCCTATAATTCACCCCTCCACTTT.

This rearrangement joins TRBV30 to TRBJ2-5, with a possible D match to TRBD2 (6 bases). This CDR3 is built from 13 residues. V lost 0 bases and J lost 5, with 10 bases in between. The germline V gene has CDR1 GTSNPN and CDR2 SVGIG (reference sequence). The CDR3 region has the DNA TGTGCCTGGAGTGTACGTGGGGGGGAGACCCAGTACTTC. This encodes CAWSVRGGETQYF.

The chain recombines TRBV12-5 with TRBJ2-5; weak D call: TRBD2 (6 bases). Germline CDR1 LGHNT, CDR2 FRNRAP. The CDR3 sequence is 12 residues long. V lost 6 bases to trimming and J lost 7 bases, with 12 bases between them. The CDR3 sequence: CASGGGPWTQYF. The CDR3 DNA reads TGTGCTAGTGGGGGGGGACCGTGGACCCAGTACTTC.

The CDR3 sequence: CASSRGGSYNEQFF. The CDR3 DNA reads TGTGCCAGCAGCCGCGGGGGCTCCTACAATGAGCAGTTCTTC. The rearrangement uses TRBV3-1 (or the pseudogene TRBV3-2) and TRBJ2-1, with TRBD2 matching 7 bases. Trimming removed 4 bases from V and 0 bases from J; junction bases left unmatched: 0. CDR3 length equals 14 residues. Per the germline V gene, CDR1 is LGHDT and CDR2 is YNNKEL (reference sequence).

The chain has TRBV13 and TRBJ2-1, with 7 bases aligning to TRBD1. CDR3 size: 16 residues. In germline, CDR1 is PRHDT, CDR2 FYEKMQ (reference sequence). Trimming took 4 bases from V and 8 from J; bases not matched to a gene: 14. This CDR3 is CASSYDRANFLHEQFF. In DNA, the CDR3 is TGTGCCAGCAGCTATGACAGGGCAAACTTCCTTCATGAGCAGTTCTTC.

This chain uses TRBV6-1 with TRBJ2-2; D remains unclear. The CDR3 is 16 amino acids. Trimming pared 4 bases from V and 4 bases from J, leaving 16 bases between. The germline CDR1 and CDR2 sequences are MNHNS and SASEGT. The CDR3: CASSGHLAGPTGELFF. As DNA, the CDR3 is TGTGCCAGCAGTGGGCACCTGGCAGGCCCCACCGGGGAGCTGTTTTTT.

The chain employs TRBV27 and TRBJ1-2, with D uncertain. The CDR3 consists of 16 residues. Trimming removed 5 bases from V and 0 bases from J, with 16 bases in between. The germline V gene encodes CDR1 MNHEY and CDR2 SMNVEV (reference sequence). The CDR3 reads CASSTHEQLTNYGYTF. In DNA form, the CDR3 reads TGTGCCAGCAGTACCCACGAACAGCTGACTAACTATGGCTACACCTTC.

V is TRBV21-1 and J is TRBJ1-1; the D call of TRBD1 is as the table states it, not checked on the DNA. TRBV21-1 constitutes a pseudogene. The CDR3 runs 11 residues. The CDR3 spells CATLDRTEAFF. As DNA, the CDR3 is TGTGCCACCCTGGACAGGACTGAAGCTTTCTTT.

The chain carries TRBV3-1 (or the pseudogene TRBV3-2) and TRBJ1-2; D possibly corresponds to TRBD1 (5 bases). V was pared by 1 base and J by 8 bases, with 20 bases between. Looked up from germline, CDR1 is LGHDT and CDR2 is YNNKEL (reference sequence). There are 16 residues in the CDR3. CDR3 DNA sequence: TGTGCCAGCAGCCAAGTACGCAGGGCCGCCACTGGGGGCTACACCTTC. Translating it yields CASSQVRRAATGGYTF.

V gene TRBV12-3 or TRBV12-4 combines with J gene TRBJ1-1; possibly TRBD1 for D (6 bases). Trimming took 6 bases from V and 4 from J, leaving 12 bases between them. This CDR3 has 13 residues. The CDR3 DNA follows: TGTGCCAGCAGATTAACAGGGATCACTGAAGCTTTCTTT. Its protein is CASRLTGITEAFF.

V gene TRBV7-3 combines with J gene TRBJ2-2, with D tentatively TRBD1 (6 bases). Trimming removed 5 bases from V and 2 bases from J, with 12 bases in between. Germline assignment: CDR1 SGHTA and CDR2 FQGTGA. The length of the CDR3 is 15 residues. CDR3 loop: CASSPVQGNTGELFF. The CDR3 DNA follows: TGTGCCAGCAGCCCCGTACAGGGAAACACCGGGGAGCTGTTTTTT.